These T cell receptor beta chains were read from a single sample in a study of T cells in Graves' hyperthyroidism and ophthalmopathy. A single record per CDR3 protein comes from TCRdb applying MiXCR to the multiplex PCR reads. Counted here are about 600,000 distinct CDR3 sequences, around 15% occurring once; the ten biggest clones make up roughly 3.3%. What was sequenced was blood. All receptors come from a woman between 40 and 55 years old with Graves' ophthalmopathy. CDR3s include the opening cysteine and the closing phenylalanine or tryptophan. The D gene is left open where the match is weak. Expanded clones are given a class, and other clones once, few, many or no size at all.

many	TRBJ2-5	NA	TRBV11-2	CASSLQGRGEETQYF	TGTGCCAGCAGTCTCCAGGGGCGGGGAGAAGAGACCCAGTACTTC
NA	TRBJ2-1	TRBD1	TRBV19	CASSIGTGNYNEQFF	TGTGCCAGTAGTATAGGGACAGGGAACTACAATGAGCAGTTCTTC
many	TRBJ1-2	NA	TRBV20-1	CSAPADTFYGYTF	TGCAGTGCTCCTGCGGACACTTTCTATGGCTACACCTTC
few	TRBJ2-5	TRBD2	TRBV28	CASSLPGLAQETQYF	TGTGCCAGCAGTTTACCGGGACTAGCCCAAGAGACCCAGTACTTC
NA	TRBJ2-5	TRBD2	TRBV20-1	CSARSPFRGGGETQYF	TGCAGTGCTAGATCCCCCTTTCGGGGGGGCGGTGAGACCCAGTACTTC
few	TRBJ2-1	NA	TRBV29-1	CSVGRASYNEQFF	TGCAGCGTTGGCCGGGCCTCCTACAATGAGCAGTTCTTC
NA	TRBJ2-1	NA	TRBV7-7	CASSLGPGSDYRNEQFF	TGTGCTAGCAGCTTAGGTCCCGGGTCGGACTACCGCAATGAGCAGTTCTTC
many	TRBJ2-1	NA	TRBV7-8	CASSPTWYSYNEQFF	TGTGCCAGCAGCCCTACGTGGTACTCCTACAATGAGCAGTTCTTC
once	TRBJ2-1	NA	TRBV9	CASSQERAETYNEQFF	TGTGCCAGCAGCCAAGAGCGGGCGGAAACCTACAATGAGCAGTTCTTC
NA	TRBJ1-5	NA	TRBV4-1	CASSQDPSLRGNQPQHF	TGCGCCAGCAGCCAAGATCCATCACTCAGGGGCAATCAGCCCCAGCATTTT